These 19 T cell receptor beta chains came from one sample sequenced in a study of T cell repertoires in cytomegalovirus infection. One entry per CDR3 protein results from TCRdb running MiXCR on the reads. The sample has some 900,000 distinct CDR3 sequences, about 31% seen once. Their antigens remain unidentified. The material was cultured CD8+ T cells from PBMCs, obtained from culture after CMV antigen stimulation. The receptors were gathered from a human donor in good health (CMV status not recorded). Some clones in this sample may be carry-over from other donors' samples.

The V gene is TRBV6-5, the J gene TRBJ2-1; 7 positions agree with TRBD1. CDR1 and CDR2 from the germline V gene are MNHEY and SVGAGI. This CDR3 has 15 amino acids. The trim removed 6 bases at V and 8 bases at J, leaving 13 bases unmatched. CDR3 sequence (DNA): TGTGCCAGCAGGCCATTGGTGACAGGGAACGATGAGCAGTTCTTC. The encoded protein is CASRPLVTGNDEQFF.

This clonotype occurred a few times. This rearrangement joins TRBV5-6 to TRBJ2-3, with TRBD1 as a possible D gene (5 bases). CDR3 length equals 15 residues. The V end was cut by 2 bases, the J end by 3 bases, with 13 bases between. Looked up from germline, CDR1 is SGHDT and CDR2 is YYEEEE. CDR3 in DNA: TGTGCCAGCAGCTTTTCCGACAGCCTAACAGATACGCAGTATTTT. Amino acids: CASSFSDSLTDTQYF.

This clonotype appeared a single time. The V gene is TRBV6-2 or TRBV6-3, the J gene TRBJ1-3; D not certain. Deletions cut 2 bases from V and 0 bases from J, with 14 bases between. CDR3 length equals 17 residues. Per germline, CDR1 MNHEY and CDR2 SVGEGT. The CDR3 bases are TGTGCCAGCAGTTACCCCAGGTACCTGGGCTCTGGAAACACCATATATTTT. Translated: CASSYPRYLGSGNTIYF.

The CDR3 nucleotides read TGTGCCAGCAGAGGGACAGGGGGCAAGGATGAAAAACTGTTTTTT. Translating it yields CASRGTGGKDEKLFF. The rearrangement joins TRBV6-6 to TRBJ1-4, with 12 nucleotides matching TRBD1. The CDR3 has 15 residues. CDR1 is MNHNY, CDR2 SVGAGI, per germline (reference sequence). J was trimmed by 6 bases and V by 6 bases; bases with no gene match: 5.

The rearrangement uses TRBV12-3 or TRBV12-4 and TRBJ2-3, with no clear D. Trimming removed 7 bases from V and 0 bases from J, with 17 bases in between. The length of the CDR3 is 16 residues. This CDR3 is CASTSLGSLSTDTQYF. The CDR3 nucleotides read TGTGCCAGCACCTCTTTAGGGTCCCTAAGCACAGATACGCAGTATTTT.

V and J are TRBV6-1 and TRBJ2-5; 8 bases are a match to TRBD2. The junction had 7 bases not matched to a gene; V was cut back by 6 bases and J by 4 bases. Germline V CDR1 and CDR2: MNHNS, SASEGT. This CDR3 region has 14 residues. CDR3 coding DNA: TGTGCCAGCAGACCGGGACTAGTAATAGAGACCCAGTACTTC. Its translation is CASRPGLVIETQYF.

This clonotype was detected many times. The chain couples TRBV6-6 to TRBJ2-3, with D uncertain. This CDR3 is built from 11 residues. From germline, CDR1 is MNHNY and CDR2 SVGAGI (reference sequence). Trimming stripped 7 bases from V and 4 bases from J, with 6 bases between. CDR3: CASKVADTQYF. CDR3 DNA: TGTGCCAGCAAAGTGGCAGATACGCAGTATTTT.

The rearrangement joins TRBV19 to TRBJ1-1; D ambiguous. V shed 3 bases and J shed 3 bases, with 11 bases lying between them. Germline CDR1 is LNHDA and CDR2 is SQIVND (reference sequence). The CDR3 sequence is 14 residues long. The CDR3 bases are TGTGCCAGTAGTATCGGCAGTGGGCACACTGAAGCTTTCTTT. Protein product: CASSIGSGHTEAFF.

This clonotype appeared many times. This chain links TRBV7-2 with TRBJ1-2; 8 bases align to TRBD1. Germline V gene lookup returns CDR1 SGHTA and CDR2 FQGNSA. This CDR3 contains 12 residues. Losses at the gene ends were 4 bases for V and 10 bases for J; bases not matched to a gene: 5. Here the CDR3 reads CASSWDRRLYTF. In nucleotides, the CDR3 is TGTGCCAGCAGCTGGGACAGGAGACTCTACACCTTC.

This chain links TRBV10-3 with TRBJ2-7; the D is unclear. Germline lookup yields CDR1 ENHRY and CDR2 SYGVKD. The CDR3 loop spans 14 amino acids. Trimming stripped 0 bases from V and 2 bases from J, with 8 bases between. Written as DNA, the CDR3 is TGTGCCATCAGTGAGTCCAACGGTCCCTACGAGCAGTACTTC. Its protein is CAISESNGPYEQYF.

This clonotype was observed a few times. The chain carries TRBV9 and TRBJ1-1; possibly TRBD1 for D (5 bases). This CDR3 spans 15 amino acids. Looked up from germline, CDR1 is SGDLS and CDR2 is YYNGEE. Trimming took off 4 bases at V and 3 bases at J, with 16 bases between the two ends. The CDR3 region is CASSLLGGSHTEAFF. The CDR3, as DNA: TGTGCCAGCAGCCTCCTCGGGGGGTCTCACACTGAAGCTTTCTTT.

For the CDR3, the DNA is TGTGCCAGCAGCTTAGTAACCCGAGACAGCAATGAGCAGTTCTTC. This translates into CASSLVTRDSNEQFF. The chain carries TRBV7-4 and TRBJ2-1, with a weak D call TRBD1 (5 bases). The CDR3 is 15 residues long. Germline V gene lookup returns CDR1 SGHVT and CDR2 SQSDAQ. Trimming left V 1 base short and J 6 bases short, with 13 bases between.

This chain connects TRBV9 to TRBJ2-6; D gene unclear. This CDR3 is 14 amino acids long. Trimming pared 2 bases from V and 2 bases from J, leaving 5 bases between. CDR1 and CDR2 from the germline V gene are SGDLS and YYNGEE. The CDR3 loop is CASSVLTGANVLTF. DNA of the CDR3: TGTGCCAGCAGCGTTTTGACTGGGGCCAACGTCCTGACTTTC. The full variable domain, in which reference TRBV9 and TRBJ2-6 provide the parts outside the CDR3, is DSGVTQTPKHLITATGQRVTLRCSPRSGDLSVYWYQQSLDQGLQFLIQYYNGEERAKGNILERFSAQQFPDLHSELNLSSLELGDSALYFCASSVLTGANVLTFGAGSRLTVL.

Ten or more counts support this clonotype. The chain links TRBV12-3 or TRBV12-4 to TRBJ1-1, with D perhaps TRBD1 (6 bases). V shed 7 bases and J shed 3 bases, with 21 bases lying between them. The CDR3 sequence is 16 residues long. In DNA, the CDR3 is TGTGCCAGCACCCCAGCGGGGGGCAGGGTGCACACTGAAGCTTTCTTT. Protein: CASTPAGGRVHTEAFF.

This clonotype occurred a few times. The chain recombines TRBV28 with TRBJ1-6; D gene unclear. The ends were cut back, 5 bases at V and 0 bases at J, with 14 bases in the middle. CDR1 is MDHEN and CDR2 is SYDVKM in the germline V gene. The CDR3 sequence is 17 residues long. CDR3 protein: CASSPGWGSSYNSPLHF. CDR3 nucleotides: TGTGCCAGCAGTCCCGGGTGGGGTAGCTCCTATAATTCACCCCTCCACTTT.

The chain has TRBV6-5 and TRBJ2-2, with a tentative D call TRBD1 (6 bases). CDR1 MNHEY and CDR2 SVGAGI come from the germline V gene. This CDR3 contains 15 residues. Trimming cost V 3 bases and J 1 base, with 9 bases left between them. This CDR3 reads CASSYRGGNTGELFF. CDR3 nucleotide sequence: TGTGCCAGCAGTTATAGAGGGGGGAACACCGGGGAGCTGTTTTTT.

The chain carries TRBV20-1 and TRBJ2-7; D ambiguous. With 3 bases removed from V and 3 bases from J, the gap between germline ends came to 9 bases. Germline-derived CDR1 and CDR2 are DFQATT and SNEGSKA (reference sequence). There are 12 residues in the CDR3. CDR3 sequence reads: CSASSAGYEQYV. The CDR3 nucleotides read TGCAGTGCTAGTAGTGCCGGCTACGAGCAGTACGTC.

There are many counts of this clonotype. This rearrangement joins TRBV11-2 to TRBJ2-1; possibly TRBD2 for D (5 bases). The ends were cut back, 5 bases at V and 4 bases at J, with 18 bases in the middle. CDR1 is SGHAT, CDR2 FQNNGV, per germline. The CDR3 runs to 16 residues. The DNA for the CDR3 is TGTGCCAGCAGCATTAGAGGGCGGATGGGATACAATGAGCAGTTCTTC. Translated, it gives CASSIRGRMGYNEQFF.

In its sample, this clonotype was seen many times. The CDR3 reads CASSQGSYEQYV. The DNA of the CDR3 is TGTGCCAGCAGCCAGGGGTCATACGAGCAGTACGTC. This rearrangement joins TRBV7-9 to TRBJ2-7; possible D gene TRBD1, 6 bases. The V end lost 5 bases, the J end lost 4 bases, and 9 bases lay between the germline ends. The CDR3 runs 12 residues. Germline V gives CDR1 SEHNR, CDR2 FQNEAQ (reference sequence).